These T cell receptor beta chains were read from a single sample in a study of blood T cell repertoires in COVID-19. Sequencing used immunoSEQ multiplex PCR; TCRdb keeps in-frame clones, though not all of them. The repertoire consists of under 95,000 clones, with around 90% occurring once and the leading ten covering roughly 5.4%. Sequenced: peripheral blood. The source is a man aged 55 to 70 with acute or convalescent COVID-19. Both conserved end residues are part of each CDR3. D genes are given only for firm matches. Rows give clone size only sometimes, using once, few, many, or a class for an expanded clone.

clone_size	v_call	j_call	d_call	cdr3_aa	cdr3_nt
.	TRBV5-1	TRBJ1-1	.	CASSLAGTQNTEAFF	TGCGCCAGCAGCTTGGCCGGGACACAGAACACTGAAGCTTTCTTT
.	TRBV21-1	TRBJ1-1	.	CASSMRGNTEAFF	TGTGCCAGCAGCATGCGGGGAAACACTGAAGCTTTCTTT
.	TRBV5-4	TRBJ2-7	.	CASSSIGEQSSYEQYF	TGTGCCAGCAGTTCCATCGGGGAGCAGAGCTCCTACGAGCAGTACTTC
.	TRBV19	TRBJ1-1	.	CASSIDFLRTEYPGRRYTEAFF	TGTGCCAGTAGTATAGATTTTCTCAGGACAGAATACCCCGGGAGGAGGTATACTGAAGCTTTCTTT
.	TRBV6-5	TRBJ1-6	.	CASSPDSSRSPLHF	TGTGCCAGCAGTCCCGACAGTTCCAGGTCACCCCTCCACTTT
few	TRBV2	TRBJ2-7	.	CASNPSRASYEQYF	TGTGCCAGCAATCCTTCCAGGGCTTCCTACGAGCAGTACTTC
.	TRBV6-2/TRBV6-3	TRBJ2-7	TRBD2	CASSYNRGGSYEQYF	TGTGCCAGCAGTTACAATCGCGGGGGATCCTACGAGCAGTACTTC
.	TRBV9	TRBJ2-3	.	CASSVAIYRNPNTQYF	TGTGCCAGCAGCGTAGCTATATACCGTAATCCTAATACGCAGTATTTT
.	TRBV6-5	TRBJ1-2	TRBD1	CASTEGGLNYGYTF	TGTGCCAGCACCGAAGGGGGCTTAAACTATGGCTACACCTTC
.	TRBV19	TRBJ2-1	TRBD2	CASSIDGSGGANEQFF	TGTGCCAGTAGTATAGATGGTAGCGGGGGGGCCAATGAGCAGTTCTTC
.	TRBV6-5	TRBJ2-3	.	CASSRLPLTDTQYF	TGTGCCAGCTCTCGACTTCCCCTCACAGATACGCAGTATTTT
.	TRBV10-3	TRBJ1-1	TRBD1	CAISATGANTEAFF	TGTGCCATCAGCGCCACAGGGGCGAACACTGAAGCTTTCTTT
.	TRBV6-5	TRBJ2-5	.	CASSYELAATQYF	TGTGCCAGCAGTTATGAACTAGCTGCGACCCAGTACTTC
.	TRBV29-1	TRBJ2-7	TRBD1	CSASAGGTGEQYF	TGCAGCGCCTCAGCAGGGGGCACGGGCGAGCAGTACTTC
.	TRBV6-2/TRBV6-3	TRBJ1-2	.	CASSYSGVRDPSDNYGYTF	TGTGCCAGCAGTTACTCAGGCGTGCGGGATCCGTCAGACAACTATGGCTACACCTTC
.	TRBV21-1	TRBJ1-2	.	CASSKVPGQLINYGYTF	TGTGCCAGCAGCAAAGTCCCGGGACAGCTAATCAACTATGGCTACACCTTC
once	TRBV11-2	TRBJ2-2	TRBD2	CASSLLGGGGTGELFF	TGTGCCAGCAGCTTGTTAGGCGGGGGAGGTACCGGGGAGCTGTTTTTT
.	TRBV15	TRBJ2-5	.	CATSRVRSETQYF	TGTGCCACCAGCAGAGTAAGAAGCGAGACCCAGTACTTC
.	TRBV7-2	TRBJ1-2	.	CASSMTETNYGYTF	TGTGCCAGCAGCATGACGGAGACTAACTATGGCTACACCTTC
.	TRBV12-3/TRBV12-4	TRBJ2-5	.	CASSLGLQETQYF	TGTGCCAGCAGTTTGGGACTCCAAGAGACCCAGTACTTC
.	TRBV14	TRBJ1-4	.	CASSQDVRNEKLFF	TGTGCCAGCAGCCAAGACGTCAGGAATGAAAAACTGTTTTTT
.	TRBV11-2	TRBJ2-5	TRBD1	CASSHRGRRETQYF	TGTGCCAGCAGTCACAGGGGGCGCCGGGAGACCCAGTACTTC
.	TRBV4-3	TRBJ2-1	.	CASSPTWGGGPATYNEQFF	TGCGCCAGCAGCCCCACCTGGGGAGGGGGACCCGCGACCTACAATGAGCAGTTCTTC
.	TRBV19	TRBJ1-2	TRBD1	CASSIDLRQGNYGYTF	TGTGCCAGTAGTATAGATCTGCGACAGGGTAACTATGGCTACACCTTC
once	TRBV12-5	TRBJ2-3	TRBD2	CASGRGGLEADTQYF	TGTGCTAGTGGGCGGGGGGGCCTTGAGGCAGATACGCAGTATTTT